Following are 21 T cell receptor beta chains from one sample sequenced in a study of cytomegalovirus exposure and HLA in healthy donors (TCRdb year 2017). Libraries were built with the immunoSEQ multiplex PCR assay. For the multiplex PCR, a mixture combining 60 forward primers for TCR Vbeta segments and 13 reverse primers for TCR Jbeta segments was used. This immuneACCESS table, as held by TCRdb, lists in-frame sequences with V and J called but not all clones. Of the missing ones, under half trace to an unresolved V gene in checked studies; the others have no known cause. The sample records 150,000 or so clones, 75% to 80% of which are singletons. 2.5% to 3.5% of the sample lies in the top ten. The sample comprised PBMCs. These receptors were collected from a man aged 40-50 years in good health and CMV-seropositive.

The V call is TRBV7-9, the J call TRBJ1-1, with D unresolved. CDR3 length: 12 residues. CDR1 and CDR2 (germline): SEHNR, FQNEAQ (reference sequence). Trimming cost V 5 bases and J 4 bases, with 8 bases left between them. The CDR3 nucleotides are TGTGCCAGCAGCCCGCAACTCACTGAAGCTTTCTTT. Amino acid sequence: CASSPQLTEAFF.

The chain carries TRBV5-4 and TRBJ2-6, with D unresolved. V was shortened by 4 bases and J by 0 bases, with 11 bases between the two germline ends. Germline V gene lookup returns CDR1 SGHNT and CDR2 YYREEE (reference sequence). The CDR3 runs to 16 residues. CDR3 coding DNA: TGTGCCAGCAGCCGGGTGGTTAGCTCTGGGGCCAACGTCCTGACTTTC. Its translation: CASSRVVSSGANVLTF.

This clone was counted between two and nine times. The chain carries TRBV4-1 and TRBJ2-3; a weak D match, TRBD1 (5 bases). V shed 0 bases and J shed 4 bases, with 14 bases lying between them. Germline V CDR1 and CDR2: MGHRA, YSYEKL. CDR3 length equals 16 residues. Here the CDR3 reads CASSQEGALGADTQYF. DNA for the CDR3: TGCGCCAGCAGCCAAGAAGGGGCCCTAGGGGCAGATACGCAGTATTTT.

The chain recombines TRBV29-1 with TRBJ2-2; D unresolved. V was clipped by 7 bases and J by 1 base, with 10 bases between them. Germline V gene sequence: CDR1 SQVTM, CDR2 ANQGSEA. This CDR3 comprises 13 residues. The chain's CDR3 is CSARVENTGELFF. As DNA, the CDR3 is TGCAGCGCCCGCGTAGAGAACACCGGGGAGCTGTTTTTT.

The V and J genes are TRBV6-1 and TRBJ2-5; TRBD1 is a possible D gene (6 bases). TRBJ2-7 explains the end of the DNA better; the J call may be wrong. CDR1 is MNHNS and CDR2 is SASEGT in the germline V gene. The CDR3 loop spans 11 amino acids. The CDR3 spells CASSGHYEQYF. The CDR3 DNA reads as TGTGCCAGCTCGGGACACTACGAGCAGTACTTC.

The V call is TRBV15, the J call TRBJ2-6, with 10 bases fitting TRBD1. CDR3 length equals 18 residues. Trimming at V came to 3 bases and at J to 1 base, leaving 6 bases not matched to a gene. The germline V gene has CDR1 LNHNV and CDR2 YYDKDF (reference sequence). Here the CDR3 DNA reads TGTGCCACCAGCAGGGACAGGGGGGATAGGTCTGGGGCCAACGTCCTGACTTTC. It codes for CATSRDRGDRSGANVLTF. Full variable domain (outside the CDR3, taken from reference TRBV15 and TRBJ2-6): DAMVIQNPRYQVTQFGKPVTLSCSQTLNHNVMYWYQQKSSQAPKLLFHYYDKDFNNEADTPDNFQSRRPNTSFCFLDIRSPGLGDTAMYLCATSRDRGDRSGANVLTFGAGSRLTVL.

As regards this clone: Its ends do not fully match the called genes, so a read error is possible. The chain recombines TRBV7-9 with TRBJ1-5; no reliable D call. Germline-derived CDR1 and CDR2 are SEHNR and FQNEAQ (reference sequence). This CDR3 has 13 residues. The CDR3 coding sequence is TGTTCCAGCAGCTTAATGCGAGGTCAGCCCCAGCATTTT. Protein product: CSSSLMRGQPQHF.

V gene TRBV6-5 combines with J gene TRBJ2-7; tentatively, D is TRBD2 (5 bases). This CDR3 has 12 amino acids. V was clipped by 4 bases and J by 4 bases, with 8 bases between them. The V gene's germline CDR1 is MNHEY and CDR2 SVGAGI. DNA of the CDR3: TGTGCCAGCAGTTCACGGGATTACGAGCAGTACTTC. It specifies CASSSRDYEQYF.

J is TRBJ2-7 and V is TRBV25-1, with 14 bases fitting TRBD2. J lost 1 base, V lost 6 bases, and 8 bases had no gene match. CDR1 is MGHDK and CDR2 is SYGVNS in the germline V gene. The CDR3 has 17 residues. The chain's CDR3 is CASSEGLAGERSYEQYF. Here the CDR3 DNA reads TGTGCCAGCAGCGAGGGACTAGCGGGAGAAAGGTCCTACGAGCAGTACTTC.

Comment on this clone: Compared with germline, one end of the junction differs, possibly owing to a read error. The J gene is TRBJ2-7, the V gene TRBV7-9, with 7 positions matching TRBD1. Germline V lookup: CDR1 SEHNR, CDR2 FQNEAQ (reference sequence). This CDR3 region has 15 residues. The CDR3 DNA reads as TGTTCCAGCAGCCGCGCCGGGACAGTTTCTTACGAGCAGTACTTC. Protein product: CSSSRAGTVSYEQYF.

This CDR3 is CASTYGGENTEAFF. The DNA for the CDR3 is TGTGCCAGTACATATGGGGGCGAGAACACTGAAGCTTTCTTT. The rearrangement uses TRBV19 and TRBJ1-1, with a possible D match to TRBD1 (6 bases). This CDR3 has 14 amino acids. Germline V lookup: CDR1 LNHDA, CDR2 SQIVND (reference sequence). The ends were cut back, 7 bases at V and 1 base at J, with 13 bases in the middle.

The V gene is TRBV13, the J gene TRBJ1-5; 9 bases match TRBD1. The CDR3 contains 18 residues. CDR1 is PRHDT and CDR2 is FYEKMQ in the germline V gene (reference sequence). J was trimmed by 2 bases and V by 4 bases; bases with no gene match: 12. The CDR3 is CASSSSQGAGGGNQPQHF. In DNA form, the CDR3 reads TGTGCCAGCAGCTCCTCACAGGGGGCCGGAGGAGGCAATCAGCCCCAGCATTTT.

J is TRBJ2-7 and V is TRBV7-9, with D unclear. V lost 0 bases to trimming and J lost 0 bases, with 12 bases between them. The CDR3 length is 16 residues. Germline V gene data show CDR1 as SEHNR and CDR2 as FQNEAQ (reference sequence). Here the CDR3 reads CASSLAQTTSSYEQYF. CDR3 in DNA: TGTGCCAGCAGCTTAGCGCAAACTACGAGCTCCTACGAGCAGTACTTC. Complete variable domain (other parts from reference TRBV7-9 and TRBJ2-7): DTGVSQNPRHKITKRGQNVTFRCDPISEHNRLYWYRQTLGQGPEFLTYFQNEAQLEKSRLLSDRFSAERPKGSFSTLEIQRTEQGDSAMYLCASSLAQTTSSYEQYFGPGTRLTVT.

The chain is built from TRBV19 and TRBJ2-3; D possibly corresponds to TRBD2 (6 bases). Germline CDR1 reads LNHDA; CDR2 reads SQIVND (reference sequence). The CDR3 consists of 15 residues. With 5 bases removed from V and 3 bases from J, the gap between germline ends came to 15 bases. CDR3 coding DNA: TGTGCCAGTAGTCCAGGAGGCGGGAAGACAGATACGCAGTATTTT. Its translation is CASSPGGGKTDTQYF.

Here the CDR3 DNA reads TGTGCCAGCAGCTTGGGACAGGGGCCCCTTCAGGGCGCCATATATTTT. Protein: CASSLGQGPLQGAIYF. The chain joins TRBV7-9 to TRBJ1-3, with 10 bases matching TRBD1. Germline CDR1 reads SEHNR; CDR2 reads FQNEAQ (reference sequence). J was trimmed by 11 bases and V by 3 bases; bases with no gene match: 13. The CDR3 length is 16 residues.

For the CDR3, the DNA is TGTGCCAGCAGGGACTCAGGTTATGAGCAGTTCTTC. This gives the protein CASRDSGYEQFF. This chain links TRBV27 with TRBJ2-1; possibly TRBD2 for D (5 bases). V lost 6 bases and J 8 bases, leaving 11 bases between the germline ends. The CDR3 extends over 12 amino acids. The germline gives CDR1 MNHEY, CDR2 SMNVEV (reference sequence).

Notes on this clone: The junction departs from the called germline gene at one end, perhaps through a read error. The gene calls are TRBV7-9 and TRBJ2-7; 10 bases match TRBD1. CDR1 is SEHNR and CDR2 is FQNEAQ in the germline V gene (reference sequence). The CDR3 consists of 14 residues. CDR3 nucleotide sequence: TGTTCCAGCAGCACGAGACAGGGGGCTGGGGAGCAGTACTTC. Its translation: CSSSTRQGAGEQYF.

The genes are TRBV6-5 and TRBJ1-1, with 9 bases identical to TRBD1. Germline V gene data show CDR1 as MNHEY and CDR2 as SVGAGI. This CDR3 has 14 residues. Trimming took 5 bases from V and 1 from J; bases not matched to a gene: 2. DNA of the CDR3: TGTGCCAGCAGTGGACAGGGGTGGAACACTGAAGCTTTCTTT. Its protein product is CASSGQGWNTEAFF.

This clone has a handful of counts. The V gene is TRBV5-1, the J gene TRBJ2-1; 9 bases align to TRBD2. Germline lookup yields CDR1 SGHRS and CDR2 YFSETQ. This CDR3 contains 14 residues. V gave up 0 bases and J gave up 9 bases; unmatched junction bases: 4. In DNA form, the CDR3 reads TGCGCCAGCAGCTTGGGGACTAGCGATGGTGAGCAGTTCTTC. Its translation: CASSLGTSDGEQFF.

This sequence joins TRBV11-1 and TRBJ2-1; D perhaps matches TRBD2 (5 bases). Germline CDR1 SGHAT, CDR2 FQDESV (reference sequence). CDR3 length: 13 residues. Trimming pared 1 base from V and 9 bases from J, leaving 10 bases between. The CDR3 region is CASSLGEQIEQFF. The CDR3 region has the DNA TGTGCCAGCAGCTTAGGGGAGCAGATTGAGCAGTTCTTC.

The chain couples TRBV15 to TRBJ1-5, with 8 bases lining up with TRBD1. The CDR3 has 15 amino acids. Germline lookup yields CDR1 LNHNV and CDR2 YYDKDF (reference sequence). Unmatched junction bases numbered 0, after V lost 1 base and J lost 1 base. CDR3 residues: CATSRGTGSNQPQHF. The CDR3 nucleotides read TGTGCCACCAGCAGAGGGACAGGGAGCAATCAGCCCCAGCATTTT.